Listed below are T cell receptor beta chains from one sample, sequenced in a study of blood T cell repertoires in COVID-19. Sequenced by immunoSEQ multiplex PCR; TCRdb stores in-frame clones only, minus some. The top ten hold roughly 5.2% of the sample, which has approximately 300,000 clones, 89% seen once. The source material was PBMCs or T cells enriched from blood (not recorded which). The source is a man aged 60 to 69 who had recovered from COVID-19. The CDR3 runs from the conserved cysteine through the conserved F or W. Fields, in order: D gene, clone size, J gene, V gene, CDR3 protein, CDR3 DNA. The D gene is left open where the match is weak. The size of a clone is reported for some rows only, either as once, few or many, or as a class for expanded clones.

TRBD1	-	TRBJ1-2	TRBV29-1	CSVVGRQGASYGYTF	TGCAGCGTTGTGGGGCGACAGGGGGCCTCCTATGGCTACACCTTC
TRBD1	-	TRBJ2-7	TRBV9	CASSVEETGLYSYEQYF	TGTGCCAGCAGCGTAGAGGAGACAGGGCTTTACTCCTACGAGCAGTACTTC
-	-	TRBJ2-2	TRBV5-1	CASSNGTSTGELFF	TGCGCCAGCAGCAACGGGACTTCCACCGGGGAGCTGTTTTTT
-	-	TRBJ2-2	TRBV5-1	CASSSVWNTGELFF	TGCGCCAGCAGCTCCGTTTGGAACACCGGGGAGCTGTTTTTT
TRBD1	-	TRBJ1-2	TRBV7-6	CASSLVVGGDRGKNLNYGYTF	TGTGCCAGCAGCTTAGTGGTCGGGGGGGACAGGGGAAAAAACTTGAACTATGGCTACACCTTC
TRBD2	-	TRBJ2-1	TRBV7-3	CASSLTTSGYNEQFF	TGTGCCAGCAGCTTAACGACTAGCGGCTACAATGAGCAGTTCTTC
TRBD1	-	TRBJ1-2	TRBV11-2	CASSLVQGADGYTF	TGTGCCAGCAGCTTAGTACAGGGGGCGGATGGCTACACCTTC
TRBD2	-	TRBJ2-7	TRBV27	CASRRGGSDEQYF	TGTGCCAGCCGCCGGGGGGGTTCGGACGAGCAGTACTTC
TRBD1	-	TRBJ1-2	TRBV29-1	CSVKVPGQGDGYTF	TGCAGCGTGAAAGTACCGGGACAGGGTGATGGCTACACCTTC
TRBD2	once	TRBJ2-1	TRBV18	CASSPNSGSVGNEQFF	TGTGCCAGCTCACCAAATAGCGGGAGTGTGGGAAATGAGCAGTTCTTC
TRBD1	-	TRBJ1-2	TRBV11-2	CASSSRDRDGYTF	TGTGCCAGCAGCAGCAGGGACAGGGATGGCTACACCTTC
TRBD2	-	TRBJ2-1	TRBV28	CASSDPIAGAYNEQFF	TGTGCCAGCAGCGACCCTATAGCGGGGGCCTACAATGAGCAGTTCTTC
TRBD1	-	TRBJ1-1	TRBV18	CASSPDREVNTEAFF	TGTGCCAGCTCACCGGACAGGGAAGTAAACACTGAAGCTTTCTTT
-	-	TRBJ1-3	TRBV7-9	CASSLGPGRSGNTIYF	TGTGCCAGCAGCTTAGGGCCCGGGAGGTCTGGAAACACCATATATTTT
TRBD1	once	TRBJ2-5	TRBV18	CASSPRSLQGTEETQYF	TGTGCCAGCTCACCACGCTCACTACAGGGGACGGAGGAGACCCAGTACTTC
TRBD1	-	TRBJ2-7	TRBV28	CASSFLGQAPYEQYF	TGTGCCAGCAGTTTTCTGGGACAGGCCCCCTACGAGCAGTACTTC
-	-	TRBJ2-1	TRBV19	CASSIRVNSYNEQFF	TGTGCCAGTAGTATACGGGTTAACTCCTACAATGAGCAGTTCTTC
-	-	TRBJ2-6	TRBV20-1	CSASYRAGANVLTF	TGCAGTGCTAGTTACAGGGCCGGGGCCAACGTCCTGACTTTC
-	-	TRBJ2-5	TRBV7-3	CASSLNQGREETQYF	TGTGCCAGCAGCTTAAATCAGGGGCGCGAAGAGACCCAGTACTTC
TRBD1	-	TRBJ1-3	TRBV19	CASQPRTGVSGNTIYF	TGTGCCAGCCAACCACGGACAGGCGTCTCTGGAAACACCATATATTTT
-	-	TRBJ1-4	TRBV2	CASTRRGGGEKLFF	TGTGCCAGCACCCGGAGAGGGGGTGGTGAAAAACTGTTTTTT
TRBD2	-	TRBJ2-3	TRBV9	CASSELAGGLNTDTQYF	TGTGCCAGCAGCGAATTAGCGGGAGGCCTTAACACAGATACGCAGTATTTT
-	-	TRBJ1-2	TRBV5-5	CASSLAISTASNYGYTF	TGTGCCAGCAGCTTGGCCATAAGTACAGCCTCTAACTATGGCTACACCTTC
-	-	TRBJ2-2	TRBV7-6	CASSLGAYANTGELFF	TGTGCCAGCAGCTTAGGGGCCTACGCGAACACCGGGGAGCTGTTTTTT
TRBD1	-	TRBJ2-7	TRBV9	CASSPGQGPYEQYF	TGTGCCAGCAGCCCAGGACAGGGGCCCTACGAGCAGTACTTC
-	-	TRBJ2-7	TRBV3-1/TRBV3-2	CASSSAGTRASEQYF	TGTGCCAGCAGCTCGGCCGGGACACGAGCTTCCGAGCAGTACTTC
-	few	TRBJ1-6	TRBV5-1	CASSLARGGSPLHF	TGCGCCAGCAGCTTGGCCAGGGGTGGTTCACCCCTCCACTTT
TRBD2	-	TRBJ2-1	TRBV14	CASSQDRLAGVYEQFF	TGTGCCAGCAGCCAAGACCGACTAGCGGGAGTGTATGAGCAGTTCTTC
TRBD1	-	TRBJ2-5	TRBV5-1	CASTAAGGRETQYF	TGCGCCAGCACCGCGGCAGGGGGCCGCGAGACCCAGTACTTC
-	-	TRBJ2-5	TRBV7-9	CASSLAGGGETQYF	TGTGCCAGCAGCTTAGCGGGAGGAGGGGAGACCCAGTACTTC
TRBD2	-	TRBJ2-7	TRBV27	CASSLVAGGPSEQYF	TGTGCCAGCAGTTTGGTAGCGGGAGGGCCCAGCGAGCAGTACTTC
TRBD2	-	TRBJ2-7	TRBV2	CAGGREGVDEQYF	TGTGCCGGTGGGCGGGAGGGCGTGGACGAGCAGTACTTC
TRBD1	-	TRBJ2-5	TRBV6-6	CASRSTGGRETQYF	TGTGCCAGCAGATCAACAGGGGGCCGGGAGACCCAGTACTTC
TRBD1	-	TRBJ2-7	TRBV6-6	CASSYSGQGMSEQYF	TGTGCCAGCAGTTACTCGGGACAGGGTATGAGCGAGCAGTACTTC
TRBD1	-	TRBJ2-2	TRBV29-1	CSVSDRGAGELFF	TGCAGCGTTTCCGACAGGGGGGCCGGGGAGCTGTTTTTT
TRBD1	-	TRBJ2-1	TRBV29-1	CSVRTGTFNEQFF	TGCAGCGTTAGGACAGGGACTTTCAATGAGCAGTTCTTC
TRBD1	-	TRBJ2-3	TRBV5-1	CASSRDSSRTDTQYF	TGCGCCAGCAGCCGGGACAGTTCCCGCACAGATACGCAGTATTTT
-	-	TRBJ2-7	TRBV25-1	CASSALSEQYF	TGTGCCAGCAGTGCCCTTTCCGAGCAGTACTTC
-	-	TRBJ2-1	TRBV11-1	CASSPQGGPNNEQFF	TGTGCCAGCAGCCCCCAGGGGGGACCAAACAATGAGCAGTTCTTC
TRBD1	-	TRBJ2-2	TRBV5-4	CASNPGQGNTGELFF	TGTGCCAGCAATCCCGGACAGGGTAACACCGGGGAGCTGTTTTTT
TRBD1	few	TRBJ2-1	TRBV11-2	CASRRDRLTYNEQFF	TGTGCCAGCAGAAGGGACAGACTAACCTACAATGAGCAGTTCTTC
-	-	TRBJ2-3	TRBV5-1	CASSYIPESTDTQYF	TGCGCCAGCAGCTATATTCCGGAGAGCACAGATACGCAGTATTTT
TRBD1	-	TRBJ1-1	TRBV19	CASSIGTGNTEAFF	TGTGCCAGTAGTATAGGGACAGGGAACACTGAAGCTTTCTTT
TRBD1	once	TRBJ2-7	TRBV28	CASSSPGTGEDEQYF	TGTGCCAGCAGTTCCCCGGGGACAGGGGAGGACGAGCAGTACTTC
-	-	TRBJ2-3	TRBV3-1/TRBV3-2	CASSQDLSTDTQYF	TGTGCCAGCAGCCAAGATCTGAGCACAGATACGCAGTATTTT
TRBD1	-	TRBJ1-2	TRBV6-6	CASSRVMTGGNYGYTF	TGTGCCAGCAGTCGAGTCATGACAGGGGGCAACTATGGCTACACCTTC
TRBD1	-	TRBJ1-5	TRBV6-6	CASSPDRGLSQPQHF	TGTGCCAGCAGCCCTGACAGGGGGCTTTCGCAGCCCCAGCATTTT
-	-	TRBJ2-5	TRBV5-4	CASSLDSKETQYF	TGTGCCAGCAGCTTGGACAGTAAAGAGACCCAGTACTTC
-	-	TRBJ1-5	TRBV19	CASSIAGNQPQHF	TGTGCCAGTAGTATCGCAGGGAATCAGCCCCAGCATTTT
-	-	TRBJ1-1	TRBV6-5	CASSYSNRNTEAFF	TGTGCCAGCAGTTACTCGAACAGGAACACTGAAGCTTTCTTT
TRBD1	-	TRBJ2-5	TRBV28	CASRDRVQTQYF	TGTGCCAGCAGAGACAGGGTACAGACCCAGTACTTC
TRBD1	few	TRBJ1-1	TRBV5-5	CASSLAGQAGNTEAFF	TGTGCCAGCAGCTTGGCCGGACAGGCCGGGAACACTGAAGCTTTCTTT
TRBD2	-	TRBJ2-3	TRBV10-1	CASRRGLAGDTQYF	TGCGCCAGCAGAAGGGGACTAGCAGGCGATACGCAGTATTTT